The clone carrying this T cell receptor (beta chain) came up many times. Its antigen remains unidentified. The investigators amplified TCR beta CDR3 regions from RNA transcripts. TCR CDR3 regions were first amplified by RT-PCR with HTBI primers. TCRdb reprocessed the multiplex PCR reads via MiXCR and lists one record per CDR3 protein. Of a few hundred thousand distinct CDR3 sequences in the sample, approximately 14% are singletons; the top ten hold around 7.5%. This specimen comes from a study of T cells in Graves' hyperthyroidism and ophthalmopathy. Whole-study findings and limits: Blood shared most expanded thyroid clonotypes above 0.001.

This CDR3 contains 15 residues. With 1 base clipped from V and 0 bases from J, the junction kept 3 bases outside the gene matches. Germline CDR1 DFQATT, CDR2 SNEGSKA (reference sequence). The sample consisted of blood. The chain carries TRBV20-1 and TRBJ2-1; 7 nucleotides line up with TRBD2. The sequence came from a woman between 25 and 40 years old with Graves' hyperthyroidism. The chain's CDR3 is CSARAGRTSYNEQFF. The CDR3 region has the DNA TGCAGTGCTAGAGCCGGGAGGACCTCCTACAATGAGCAGTTCTTC.